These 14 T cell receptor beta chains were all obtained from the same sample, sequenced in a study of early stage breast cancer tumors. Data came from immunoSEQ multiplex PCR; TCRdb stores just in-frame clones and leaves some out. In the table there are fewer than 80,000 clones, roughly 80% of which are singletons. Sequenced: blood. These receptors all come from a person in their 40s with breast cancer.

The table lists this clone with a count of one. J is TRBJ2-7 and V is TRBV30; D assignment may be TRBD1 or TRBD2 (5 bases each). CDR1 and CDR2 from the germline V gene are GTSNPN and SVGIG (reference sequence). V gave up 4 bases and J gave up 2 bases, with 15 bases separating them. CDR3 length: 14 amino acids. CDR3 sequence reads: CAWNWGRGTYEQYF. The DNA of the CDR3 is TGTGCCTGGAATTGGGGACGAGGAACCTACGAGCAGTACTTC.

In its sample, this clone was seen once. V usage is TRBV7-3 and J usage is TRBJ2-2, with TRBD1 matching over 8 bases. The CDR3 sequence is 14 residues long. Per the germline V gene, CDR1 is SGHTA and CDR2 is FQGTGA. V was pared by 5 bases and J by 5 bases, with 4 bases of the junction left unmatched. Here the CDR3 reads CASSRTGNTGELFF. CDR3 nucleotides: TGTGCCAGCAGCCGGACAGGGAATACCGGGGAGCTGTTTTTT.

This CDR3 is CASSVSGSSYNEQFF. The CDR3 region has the DNA TGTGCCAGCAGCGTAAGCGGGAGTTCCTACAATGAGCAGTTCTTC. J is TRBJ2-1 and V is TRBV9, with TRBD2 matching 8 bases. The V gene end was trimmed by 1 base and the J gene end by 1 base; junction bases not matched to a gene: 1. Germline CDR1 reads SGDLS; CDR2 reads YYNGEE. The CDR3 consists of 15 residues.

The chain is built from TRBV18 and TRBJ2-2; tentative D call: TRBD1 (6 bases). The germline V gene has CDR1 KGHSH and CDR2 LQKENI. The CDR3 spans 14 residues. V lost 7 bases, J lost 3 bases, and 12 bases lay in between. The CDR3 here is CASLGQQDTGELFF. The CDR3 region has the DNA TGTGCCAGCTTAGGACAGCAAGACACCGGGGAGCTGTTTTTT.

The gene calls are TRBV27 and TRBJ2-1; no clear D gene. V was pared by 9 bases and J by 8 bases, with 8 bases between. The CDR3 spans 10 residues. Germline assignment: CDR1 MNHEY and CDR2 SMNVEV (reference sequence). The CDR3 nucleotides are TGTGCCAGTCCAAACCATGAGCAGTTCTTC. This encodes CASPNHEQFF.

The CDR3 loop reads CASSFPQGDGYTF. The CDR3 nucleotides read TGTGCCAGCAGCTTTCCACAGGGAGATGGCTACACCTTC. This chain links TRBV7-3 with TRBJ1-2, with D perhaps TRBD1 (6 bases). V lost 3 bases, J lost 6 bases, and 11 bases lay in between. Germline V lookup: CDR1 SGHTA, CDR2 FQGTGA. This CDR3 comprises 13 residues.

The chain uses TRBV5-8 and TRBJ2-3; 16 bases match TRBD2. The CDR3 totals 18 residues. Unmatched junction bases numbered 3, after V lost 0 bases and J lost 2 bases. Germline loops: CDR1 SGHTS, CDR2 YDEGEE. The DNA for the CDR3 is TGTGCCAGCAGCTTGGCGGGACTAGCGGGAGGGTTCACAGATACGCAGTATTTT. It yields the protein CASSLAGLAGGFTDTQYF.

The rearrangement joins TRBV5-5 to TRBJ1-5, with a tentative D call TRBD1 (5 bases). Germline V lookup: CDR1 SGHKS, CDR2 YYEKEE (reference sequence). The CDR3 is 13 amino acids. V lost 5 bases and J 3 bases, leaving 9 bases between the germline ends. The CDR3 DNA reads TGTGCCAGCAGGCAGGGACCCAATCAGCCCCAGCATTTT. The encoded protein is CASRQGPNQPQHF.

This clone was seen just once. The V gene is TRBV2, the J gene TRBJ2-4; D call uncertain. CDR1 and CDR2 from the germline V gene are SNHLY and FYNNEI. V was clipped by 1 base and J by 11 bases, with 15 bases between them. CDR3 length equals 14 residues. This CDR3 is CASSEVETTPFQYF. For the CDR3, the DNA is TGTGCCAGCAGTGAAGTTGAGACGACACCTTTTCAGTACTTC.

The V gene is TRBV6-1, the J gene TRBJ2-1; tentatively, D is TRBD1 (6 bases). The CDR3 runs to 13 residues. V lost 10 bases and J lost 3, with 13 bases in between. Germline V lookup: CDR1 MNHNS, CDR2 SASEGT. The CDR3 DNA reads TGTGCCACTTTCCGGGACAACTACAATGAGCAGTTCTTC. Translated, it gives CATFRDNYNEQFF.

The CDR3 reads CASSLFFSTGEAKNIQYF. The CDR3 nucleotides are TGTGCCAGCAGCTTATTTTTCTCTACGGGGGAAGCCAAAAACATTCAGTACTTC. V gene TRBV11-2 combines with J gene TRBJ2-4; maybe TRBD2 (6 bases). This CDR3 has 18 amino acids. The germline V and J ends were trimmed by 2 bases and 0 bases, with 17 bases remaining between them. Germline values: CDR1 SGHAT, CDR2 FQNNGV.

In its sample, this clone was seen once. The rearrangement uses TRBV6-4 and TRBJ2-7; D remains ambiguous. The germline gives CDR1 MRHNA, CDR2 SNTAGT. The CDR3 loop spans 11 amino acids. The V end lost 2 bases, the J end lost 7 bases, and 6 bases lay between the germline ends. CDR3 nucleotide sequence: TGTGCCAGCAGTGACAGGTCAGAGCAGTACTTC. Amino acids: CASSDRSEQYF.

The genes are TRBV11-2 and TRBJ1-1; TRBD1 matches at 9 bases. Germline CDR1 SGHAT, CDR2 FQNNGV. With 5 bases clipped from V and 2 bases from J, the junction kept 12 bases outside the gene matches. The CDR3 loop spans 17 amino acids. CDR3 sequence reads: CASSPRDRVIVNTEAFF. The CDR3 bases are TGTGCCAGCAGCCCCCGGGACAGGGTGATAGTCAACACTGAAGCTTTCTTT.

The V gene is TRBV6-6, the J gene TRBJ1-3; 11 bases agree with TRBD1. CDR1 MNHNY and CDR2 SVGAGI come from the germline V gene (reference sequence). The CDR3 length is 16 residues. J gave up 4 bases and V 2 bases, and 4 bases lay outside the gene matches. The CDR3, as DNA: TGTGCCAGCAGTTACGGGGACAGGGGGAAGGGAAACACCATATATTTT. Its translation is CASSYGDRGKGNTIYF.